Reported below is one T cell receptor (beta chain). The same CDR3 also results from other DNA sequences found in this sample. This sample was included in a study of shared clonotypes between healthy human individuals. Method: immunoSEQ multiplex PCR; TCRdb's copy keeps in-frame clones and lacks some. Of just over 2,000,000 clones in the sample, 85% to 95% were seen once. This CDR3 is built from 13 residues. Germline V gives CDR1 SGHRS, CDR2 YFSETQ. The V gene lost 3 bases and the J gene lost 1 base, with 8 bases spanning the gap. The sample consisted of naive CD4+ T cells sorted from blood. Documented subset: CD45RA+ positively selected. This clonotype was sampled from a man aged 18-30 years in good health. The chain is built from TRBV5-1 and TRBJ2-7; D unclear. The CDR3 nucleotides read TGCGCCAGCAGCTCGGGTGGGTCCTACGAGCAGTACTTC. Amino acid sequence: CASSSGGSYEQYF.